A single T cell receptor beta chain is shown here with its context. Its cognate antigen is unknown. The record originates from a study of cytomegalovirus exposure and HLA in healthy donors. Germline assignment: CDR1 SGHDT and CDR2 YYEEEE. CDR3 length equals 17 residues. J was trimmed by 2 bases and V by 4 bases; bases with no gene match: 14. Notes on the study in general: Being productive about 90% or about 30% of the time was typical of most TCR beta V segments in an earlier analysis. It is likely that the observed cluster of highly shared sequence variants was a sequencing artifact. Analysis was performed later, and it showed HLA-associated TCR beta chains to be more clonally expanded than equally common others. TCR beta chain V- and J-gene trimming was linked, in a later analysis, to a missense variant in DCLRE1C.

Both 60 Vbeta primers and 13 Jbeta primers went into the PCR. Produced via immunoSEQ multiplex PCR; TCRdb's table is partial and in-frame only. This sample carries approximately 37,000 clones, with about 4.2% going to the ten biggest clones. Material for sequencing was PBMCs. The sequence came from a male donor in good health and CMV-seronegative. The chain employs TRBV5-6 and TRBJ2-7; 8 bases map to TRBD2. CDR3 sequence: CASSLTTIAGLAYEQYF. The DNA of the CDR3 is TGTGCCAGCAGCCTCACAACTATAGCGGGACTAGCCTACGAGCAGTACTTC.